This TCR beta chain was recovered during a study of neoadjuvant anti-PD-1 for oral cavity cancer. Whole-study context: Around day 43, patients without progression received a fourth nivolumab dose before surgery.

CDR1 and CDR2 (germline): SGHRS, YFSETQ. The V gene end was trimmed by 4 bases and the J gene end by 6 bases; junction bases not matched to a gene: 10. The CDR3 extends over 16 amino acids. Six replicates per PBMC sample, mostly from about 460 ng of genomic DNA. Sequenced by immunoSEQ multiplex PCR; TCRdb stores in-frame clones only, minus some. The sample records around 13,000 clones, 74% being singletons. The sample's time point: after neoadjuvant nivolumab, at surgical resection. No culture or expansion preceded analysis of these blood cells. The TCR sequence derives from a person between 35 and 79 years old with oral cavity squamous cell carcinoma. The chain links TRBV5-1 to TRBJ1-4, with 9 bases lining up with TRBD1. The sequenced sample was PBMCs, obtained after nivolumab (anti-PD-1) treatment. CDR3 residues: CASSQTGGIGDEKLFF. As DNA, the CDR3 is TGCGCCAGCAGCCAGACAGGGGGAATCGGGGATGAAAAACTGTTTTTT.